The following is a T cell receptor (beta chain) sequence with its context. The antigen is unknown. These data come from a study of monozygotic twins with inflammatory bowel disease. Findings and limits, study-wide: For IBD patients, clonotypes shared with others were fewer than for healthy twins, especially with disease activity. The analysis failed to separate different T cell subtypes. IBD patients carried less diverse TCRbeta repertoires (inverse Simpson) than healthy co-twins.

Eight cDNA synthesis reactions were run for every sample. Using the 5' RACE reads, TCRdb records one entry per CDR3 protein without DNA. Recorded for this sample: roughly 140,000 distinct CDR3 sequences. CDR1 is LGHDT, CDR2 YNNKEL, per germline (reference sequence). CDR3 length equals 16 residues. The chain combines TRBV3-1 with TRBJ1-5. What was sequenced was blood. The receptor was derived from a human donor with ulcerative colitis or Crohn's disease, or a healthy co-twin of an affected twin (not recorded which). The CDR3 here is CASSQEGRYSNQPQHF.